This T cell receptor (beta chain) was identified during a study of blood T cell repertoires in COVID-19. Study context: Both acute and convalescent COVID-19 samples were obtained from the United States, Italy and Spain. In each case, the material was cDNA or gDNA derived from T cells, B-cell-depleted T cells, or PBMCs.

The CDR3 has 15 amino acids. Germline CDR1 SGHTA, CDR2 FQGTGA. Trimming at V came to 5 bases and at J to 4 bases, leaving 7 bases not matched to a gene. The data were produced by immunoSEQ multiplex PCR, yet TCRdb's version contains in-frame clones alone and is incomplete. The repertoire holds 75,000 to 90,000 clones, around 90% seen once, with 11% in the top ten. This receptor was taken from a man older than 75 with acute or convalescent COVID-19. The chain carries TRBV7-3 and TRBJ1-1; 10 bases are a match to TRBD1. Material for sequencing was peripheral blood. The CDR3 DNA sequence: TGTGCCAGCAGCCCCCCCGGGACAGGGGTCACTGAAGCTTTCTTT. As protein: CASSPPGTGVTEAFF.